The present T cell receptor beta chain was sequenced within a study of blood T cells in healthy people across ages (dated by TCRdb to 2014 to 2015). At the level of the whole study: In model experiments, roughly one uniquely barcoded TCR beta cDNA molecule per two T cells was captured by template switching. The study measured age-related changes in TCR beta repertoire diversity using deep sequencing normalized with unique cDNA molecular identifiers. Four age groups were formed from the donors: young (average about 17 years), middle-aged (approximately 41), aged (approximately 60) and long-lived (about 80). To avoid experimental bias, donors of different ages were randomly spread across the sequencing lanes. The study analyzed two additional independent replicas of 1 million unique cDNA reads from the same blood draw for two donors, one aged 18 to 30 and one aged 80 or older.

Receptor libraries were prepared by 5' RACE. Sequencing relied on an Illumina HiSeq 2500. A second PCR of about 6 to 12 cycles was run with a J-beta primer mix and a sample-barcoded 5' primer. A unique molecular identifier was introduced onto each TCR beta cDNA molecule by a template-switch 5' adaptor carrying 12 random nucleotides. At least 3 million CDR3-containing paired-end reads were obtained from each sample. First-strand cDNA synthesis was performed from all RNA using the Mint cDNA synthesis kit, with priming by a TRBC-specific oligonucleotide. Following uracil-DNA glycosylase treatment, all cDNA underwent a first 18-cycle PCR with the universal primers M1SS and BC2_uni_R. On the study's bioinformatics: Normalization of each sample was performed by random selection of 1 million high-quality reads, each carrying a distinct molecular identifier. Reads sharing molecular identifiers were discarded rather than binned into consensus sequences. CDR3 identification, clonotype clustering and error correction used MiTCR with a Q25 quality threshold and the strictest error-elimination algorithm. A nonparametric unseen species model with Euler transformation was used to estimate a lower bound on total TCR beta diversity. Using fastp at Q25 and MiXCR, TCRdb reprocessed the public reads and kept productive beta chains. Each CDR3 protein gets just one entry, which takes the most common genes and DNA from the rows behind it. The V and J calls and clone size are TCRdb's, not the authors'. Present in this sample are roughly 800,000 distinct CDR3 sequences, more than 45% of which were seen just once. The top ten clonotypes cover about 20% of the sample.

Systemically healthy Caucasian individuals from Russia, some 40 in total and aged about 6 to 95 years, were included as donors. Approximately 10 milliliters of peripheral blood were collected from each donor into EDTA-treated Vacutainer tubes. PBMCs were isolated by Ficoll-Paque density-gradient centrifugation, with at least 6.5 million obtained per sample. Trizol reagent was used to extract total RNA from PBMCs, with at least 5.5 micrograms per sample. Naive CD45RAhigh/CD27high T cell percentages were measured by flow cytometry on a PBMC aliquot from every donor. Study-wide findings and limitations: Because the CMV infection status of the donors was unknown, age-related changes in expanded clonotypes may potentially have been confounded. Observed TCR beta diversity per million T cells fell roughly linearly with age, and a significant reduction was already apparent by age around 40. Since profiling was done on bulk unsorted PBMCs, naive and antigen-experienced compartments could not be conclusively compared. Estimates of total diversity based on one million sequenced T cells were regarded as lower bounds and as underestimates. Observed TCR beta diversity correlated strongly with the percentage of naive T cells measured by flow cytometry. Compared with the aged group, the long-lived group had more naive CD4+ T cells, fewer expanded clones and increased TCR diversity, a pattern suggesting age selection.

Concerning this clonotype: Its target antigen remains unknown. It has no much larger one-base neighbor in the sample; base qualities were not kept.

The CDR3 measures 14 amino acids from cysteine to phenylalanine. Only the CDR3 region is kept as DNA, spanning 42 bases read in frame from base 1. From the germline V gene, CDR1 is SQVTM and CDR2 is ANQGSEA. Compared with germline, V lacks 6 bases and J lacks 0 bases; bases without a gene match: 7. This sequence uses TRBV29-1 and TRBJ2-7; 8 bases in between match TRBD2. The sample consisted of blood. This clonotype originated in a man under 40 in good health. The CDR3 protein sequence reads: CSVLLAESSYEQYF. The nucleotides are TGCAGCGTCCTACTAGCGGAAAGCTCCTACGAGCAGTACTTC.